The clone carrying this TCR beta chain has more than one count but fewer than ten. What it binds is not known. The entry originates in a study of T cell responses to AZD1222 COVID-19 vaccine. In the study overall: The analysis combined second doses at about 4 or about 12 weeks.

The CDR3 runs to 20 residues. The J segment lost 0 bases and the V segment lost 0 bases, leaving 9 bases of the junction unmatched. CDR1 is LGHNA and CDR2 is YSLEER in the germline V gene. Overall study findings and caveats: White British donors predominated, females outnumbered males, and clonal diversity was possibly underestimated. Increases in Spike-specific TCR breadth and depth were seen after two AZD1222 doses. It was only a handful of AZD1222 recipients who were seropositive at baseline.

The table came from immunoSEQ multiplex PCR; TCRdb's copy has only in-frame clones and leaves some out. The sample includes some 110,000 clones, about 87% of them seen just once. The genes are TRBV4-3 and TRBJ2-6, with 9 bases that match TRBD2. Sequenced here: peripheral blood, sampled on day 0 of AZD1222 vaccination. The sequence derives from an adult in good health. The chain's CDR3 is CASSQEFASGASSGANVLTF. The CDR3 DNA reads as TGCGCCAGCAGCCAAGAGTTTGCTAGCGGGGCTTCCTCTGGGGCCAACGTCCTGACTTTC.